Listed below are T cell receptor beta chains from one sample, sequenced in a study of memory CD4+ T cells and cytomegalovirus serostatus. Generated by immunoSEQ multiplex PCR, the TCRdb table keeps only in-frame clones and is missing some. The table shows 40,000 to 50,000 clones, with approximately 82% occurring only once. Sequenced material: memory CD4+ T cells from blood. Receptor source: an adult in good health and CMV-seronegative. Both conserved end residues are part of each CDR3. Fields, in order: J gene, D gene, V gene, CDR3 protein. D genes are given only for firm matches.

TRBJ1-5 | TRBD1 | TRBV5-4 | CASSLQGNNQPQHF
TRBJ2-2 | TRBD2 | TRBV6-6 | CASSYVGGADGELFF
TRBJ1-1 | TRBD1 | TRBV7-3 | CASSSGQGNTEAFF
TRBJ2-1 | TRBD2 | TRBV7-3 | CASSLTGLLENEQFF
TRBJ1-5 | TRBD1 | TRBV6-4 | CASRSRGQDQPQHF
TRBJ2-7 | - | TRBV6-5 | CASSKSLGDSYEQYF
TRBJ1-1 | - | TRBV4-1 | CASSHPSGYGLNTEAFF
TRBJ2-7 | TRBD1 | TRBV7-8 | CASSSTRDRSYEQYF
TRBJ1-6 | TRBD1 | TRBV5-1 | CASRPGTGFSPLHF
TRBJ1-6 | - | TRBV6-6 | CASSYFSGRRNSPLHF
TRBJ1-1 | - | TRBV7-2 | CASRLMNTEAFF
TRBJ2-7 | TRBD1 | TRBV7-7 | CASSFSQGYEQYF
TRBJ1-4 | - | TRBV4-1 | CASSQSPGGANEKLFF
TRBJ1-2 | - | TRBV29-1 | CSVADKGEYGYTF
TRBJ1-5 | TRBD1 | TRBV12-5 | CASGLGTGWDQPQHF
TRBJ2-7 | TRBD1 | TRBV2 | CASDRDRNYEQYF
TRBJ2-7 | TRBD1 | TRBV5-8 | CASSLGQGLYEQYF
TRBJ2-1 | - | TRBV29-1 | CSVTSSRAYNEQFF
TRBJ2-7 | - | TRBV30 | CAWSKGGGLAYEQYF
TRBJ2-3 | TRBD2 | TRBV30 | CAWVGLAGSTDTQYF
TRBJ2-1 | - | TRBV6-1 | CASSERRRSYNEQFF
TRBJ2-5 | TRBD2 | TRBV28 | CASSSPYGGAETQYF
TRBJ2-7 | - | TRBV9 | CASSEHTGSEQYF
TRBJ2-2 | - | TRBV2 | CASNRDFTNTGELFF
TRBJ2-2 | TRBD2 | TRBV28 | CASSLVGGAAGELFF
TRBJ1-5 | - | TRBV4-1 | CASSQDPGRLNSNQPQHF
TRBJ2-7 | - | TRBV4-2 | CASSPEHWPYEQYF
TRBJ2-5 | TRBD1 | TRBV6-5 | CASSTWTGGPETQYF
TRBJ1-1 | - | TRBV9 | CASSVEGGTEAFF
TRBJ1-5 | - | TRBV6-4 | CASRGPVDQPQHF
TRBJ1-1 | - | TRBV5-1 | CASSSDVTQNTEAFF
TRBJ2-7 | - | TRBV28 | CASSSYRGAPLYEQYF
TRBJ1-4 | TRBD1 | TRBV9 | CASSDRQGPTNEKLFF
TRBJ1-5 | - | TRBV30 | CAWSLQGNQPQHF
TRBJ2-5 | - | TRBV5-6 | CASSLTGGGETQYF
TRBJ1-5 | - | TRBV10-3 | CAISKSTDNQPQHF
TRBJ2-3 | TRBD1 | TRBV5-4 | CASEGQGRTDTQYF
TRBJ1-4 | - | TRBV2 | CASSVSGEKLFF
TRBJ1-4 | - | TRBV28 | CASSLRRDSGRTNEKLFF
TRBJ2-6 | - | TRBV30 | CAWIPLGGANVLTF
TRBJ1-1 | TRBD1 | TRBV2 | CASRKGAGRTEAFF
TRBJ2-5 | TRBD2 | TRBV4-2 | CASSQGSLSGRQETQYF
TRBJ1-5 | - | TRBV7-6 | CASSRGASGNQPQHF
TRBJ1-1 | - | TRBV6-5 | CASLPPGRMTEAFF
TRBJ2-1 | TRBD2 | TRBV6-1 | CASSGGAGAANEQFF
TRBJ2-3 | - | TRBV5-4 | CASSFGFQDTQYF
TRBJ1-2 | - | TRBV7-2 | CASSSGRNYGYTF
TRBJ1-1 | - | TRBV2 | CASSERWGKTEAFF
TRBJ2-4 | - | TRBV5-8 | CASSLAVSRAKNIQYF
TRBJ1-2 | - | TRBV11-3 | CASSLHPMTDGYTF
TRBJ2-3 | TRBD2 | TRBV11-1 | CASSPRGVAGLTDTQYF
TRBJ1-4 | - | TRBV28 | CASSFSRGGEKLFF
TRBJ1-5 | - | TRBV6-1 | CASVTITPPAQHF
TRBJ2-2 | - | TRBV7-9 | CASSLSLGGVTGELFF